The present entry profiles one TCR beta chain with its context. Its target is unknown. Specified time point: blood 4 weeks post-SBRT, at nephrectomy. Treatment indicated: 15 Gy SBRT to primary tumor, nephrectomy 4 weeks later. Nephrectomy followed 15 Gy stereotactic body radiation by 4 weeks. This renal cell carcinoma was of the clear cell type. V dropped 3 bases and J dropped 4; count of bases not matched to a gene: 2. CDR3 length: 13 amino acids. Germline V gene lookup returns CDR1 SGHRS and CDR2 YFSETQ. The data were obtained in a study of radiation and T cells in renal cell carcinoma. This table comes from immunoSEQ multiplex PCR, and its TCRdb copy is limited to in-frame clones, with some not included. This table has 60,000 to 95,000 clones, less than 90% appearing once. Overall study results and limits: In blood, top tumor clones expanded by 2 weeks, shrinking by 4.

Material: blood, obtained from a patient whose treatment included radiotherapy and nephrectomy. This TCR was sampled from a woman aged 60 to 75 with renal cell carcinoma. The rearrangement joins TRBV5-1 to TRBJ1-1, with 8 bases matching TRBD1. The CDR3 DNA follows: TGCGCCAGCAGCTCCGGACAGGGCACTGAAGCTTTCTTT. Translation gives CASSSGQGTEAFF.